What follows describes a single TCR beta chain. Its antigen is as yet unknown. These data belong to a study of shared clonotypes between healthy human individuals. Study-level points and caveats: Estimated clonotype richness was generally higher in naive than memory subsets.

The V end lost 7 bases, the J end lost 4 bases, and 10 bases lay between the germline ends. This CDR3 is 12 amino acids long. In germline, CDR1 is SNHLY, CDR2 FYNNEI. For sorted subsets, approximately 0.2 ug DNA per replicate equaled 30,000 or so T cell genomes. TCRdb's table, derived via immunoSEQ multiplex PCR, lists solely in-frame clones and lacks some. The sample has approximately 980,000 clones, less than 85% seen once. The study drew all its donors from Caucasian adults living in Nashville, Tennessee. Specimen: memory CD4+ T cells sorted from blood. Specified subset: CD45RA-negative fraction. The TCR originated in a man in his late teens or twenties in good health. This rearrangement joins TRBV2 to TRBJ1-2; D might be TRBD1 (6 bases). The chain's CDR3 is CASTRDTYGYTF. CDR3 nucleotides: TGTGCCAGCACCAGGGACACCTATGGCTACACCTTC. Based on the CDR3 plus reference TRBV2 and TRBJ1-2, the full variable domain is EPEVTQTPSHQVTQMGQEVILRCVPISNHLYFYWYRQILGQKVEFLVSFYNNEISEKSEIFDDQFSVERPDGSNFTLKIRSTKLEDSAMYFCASTRDTYGYTFGSGTRLTVV.